These 29 T cell receptor beta chains originate from one sample sequenced in a study of blood T cell repertoires in COVID-19. Data came from immunoSEQ multiplex PCR; TCRdb stores just in-frame clones and leaves some out. The table lists hundreds of thousands of clones, around 89% of them singletons, with 2.5% to 3.5% in the top ten. Sequencing used PBMCs or T cells enriched from blood (not recorded which). These receptors were obtained from a woman aged 50 to 65 who had recovered from COVID-19.

The chain has TRBV18 and TRBJ2-5; TRBD1 aligns across 8 bases. CDR3 length equals 15 residues. V lost 3 bases and J lost 1; bases outside the gene matches: 4. The germline V gene has CDR1 KGHSH and CDR2 LQKENI. The chain's CDR3 is CASSPRQGPQETQYF. The DNA for the CDR3 is TGTGCCAGCTCACCGAGACAGGGGCCCCAAGAGACCCAGTACTTC.

The V call is TRBV5-1, the J call TRBJ1-6, with D possibly being TRBD1 (5 bases). The CDR3 length is 15 residues. Trimming took off 0 bases at V and 5 bases at J, with 9 bases between the two ends. From germline, CDR1 is SGHRS and CDR2 YFSETQ. In DNA form, the CDR3 reads TGCGCCAGCAGCTTGGGGACAACCGATAATTCACCCCTCCACTTT. It encodes CASSLGTTDNSPLHF. Based on the CDR3 plus reference TRBV5-1 and TRBJ1-6, the full variable domain is KAGVTQTPRYLIKTRGQQVTLSCSPISGHRSVSWYQQTPGQGLQFLFEYFSETQRNKGNFPGRFSGRQFSNSRSEMNVSTLELGDSALYLCASSLGTTDNSPLHFGNGTRLTVT.

This chain joins TRBV16 and TRBJ2-3; D call uncertain. The CDR3 sequence is 14 residues long. Trimming took 0 bases from V and 4 from J, leaving 8 bases between them. CDR1 and CDR2 from the germline V gene are KGHSY and FQNENV. The CDR3 nucleotides read TGTGCCAGCAGCCAATCGCGAAGTGCAGATACGCAGTATTTT. This encodes CASSQSRSADTQYF.

The J gene is TRBJ2-3, the V gene TRBV4-1; TRBD2 is a possible D gene (6 bases). CDR3 length: 15 amino acids. V was shortened by 2 bases and J by 2 bases, with 11 bases between the two germline ends. The germline V gene has CDR1 MGHRA and CDR2 YSYEKL. The CDR3 loop reads CASSQPGLPTDTQYF. CDR3 nucleotide sequence: TGCGCCAGCAGCCAACCGGGACTGCCCACAGATACGCAGTATTTT.

This clone appeared once. The chain couples TRBV12-3 or TRBV12-4 to TRBJ2-7; D not certain. The V gene lost 6 bases and the J gene lost 3 bases, with 12 bases spanning the gap. The CDR3 extends over 13 amino acids. The CDR3 is CASRTYPGYEQYF. The CDR3 bases are TGTGCCAGCAGAACTTACCCAGGCTACGAGCAGTACTTC.

This clone is a singleton in its sample. The chain couples TRBV4-3 to TRBJ2-2; 7 nucleotides align to TRBD2. Germline V gene lookup returns CDR1 LGHNA and CDR2 YSLEER. V was pared by 2 bases and J by 1 base, with 4 bases of the junction left unmatched. CDR3 length equals 16 residues. The CDR3 region is CASSQLAGRNTGELFF. CDR3 coding DNA: TGCGCCAGCAGCCAATTAGCGGGCCGGAACACCGGGGAGCTGTTTTTT.

The chain has TRBV9 and TRBJ1-4; D uncertain. Germline V gene lookup returns CDR1 SGDLS and CDR2 YYNGEE. The CDR3 extends over 14 amino acids. Trimming pared 3 bases from V and 6 bases from J, leaving 12 bases between. Here the CDR3 reads CASSAGEHHEKLFF. DNA of the CDR3: TGTGCCAGCAGCGCCGGAGAACACCATGAAAAACTGTTTTTT. Full variable domain (rest looked up from reference TRBV9 and TRBJ1-4): DSGVTQTPKHLITATGQRVTLRCSPRSGDLSVYWYQQSLDQGLQFLIQYYNGEERAKGNILERFSAQQFPDLHSELNLSSLELGDSALYFCASSAGEHHEKLFFGSGTQLSVL.

The J gene is TRBJ1-1, the V gene TRBV11-2; 7 bases fit TRBD1. The J segment lost 0 bases and the V segment lost 6 bases, leaving 7 bases of the junction unmatched. The CDR3 spans 15 residues. Per germline, CDR1 SGHAT and CDR2 FQNNGV. The CDR3 protein is CASSPRQGLNTEAFF. Written as DNA, the CDR3 is TGTGCCAGCAGTCCGAGACAGGGCTTGAACACTGAAGCTTTCTTT.

The V call is TRBV7-9, the J call TRBJ1-6; D is unresolved. V lost 2 bases and J lost 3, with 11 bases in between. CDR1 and CDR2 (germline): SEHNR, FQNEAQ (reference sequence). The CDR3 is 16 amino acids. CDR3 region: CASSLSYGNYNSPLHF. In DNA form, the CDR3 reads TGTGCCAGCAGCTTATCTTACGGGAACTATAATTCACCCCTCCACTTT.

The genes are TRBV6-2 or TRBV6-3 and TRBJ2-3, with 15 bases lining up with TRBD2. The CDR3 totals 17 residues. The J segment lost 0 bases and the V segment lost 4 bases, leaving 2 bases of the junction unmatched. Germline CDR1 and CDR2: MNHEY and SVGEGT. The CDR3 DNA reads TGTGCCAGCAGTTTGGGGACTAGCGGGGGGAGCACAGATACGCAGTATTTT. Protein sequence: CASSLGTSGGSTDTQYF.

The rearrangement joins TRBV4-3 to TRBJ2-3, with a weak D call TRBD2 (6 bases). Trimming stripped 3 bases from V and 0 bases from J, with 13 bases between. The CDR3 is 16 residues long. Germline V CDR1 and CDR2: LGHNA, YSLEER. CDR3 in amino acids: CASSHMSGTSTDTQYF. The CDR3 coding sequence is TGCGCCAGCAGCCATATGTCCGGGACTAGCACAGATACGCAGTATTTT.

The chain links TRBV6-2 or TRBV6-3 to TRBJ2-1, with TRBD2 identical over 10 bases. With 3 bases clipped from V and 3 bases from J, the junction kept 5 bases outside the gene matches. This CDR3 is built from 16 residues. CDR1 MNHEY and CDR2 SVGEGT come from the germline V gene. The CDR3 is CASSYPLAGHYNEQFF. CDR3 coding DNA: TGTGCCAGCAGTTATCCACTAGCGGGACACTACAATGAGCAGTTCTTC.

The gene calls are TRBV30 and TRBJ2-7, with D perhaps matching TRBD2 (5 bases). This CDR3 comprises 14 residues. Germline CDR1 GTSNPN, CDR2 SVGIG (reference sequence). Between the trimmed V and J ends, which lost 3 bases and 2 bases, there was a span of 14 bases. The CDR3 DNA reads as TGTGCCTGGAGACCTGGATCCGGGACCTACGAGCAGTACTTC. Translation gives CAWRPGSGTYEQYF.

The chain's CDR3 is CASSPDNGVFRTDTQYF. In DNA form, the CDR3 reads TGTGCCAGCAGCCCCGACAACGGGGTCTTTCGCACAGATACGCAGTATTTT. V usage is TRBV9 and J usage is TRBJ2-3; the D gene is possibly TRBD2 (5 bases). CDR3 size: 17 residues. V shed 4 bases and J shed 1 base, with 19 bases lying between them. CDR1 and CDR2 (germline): SGDLS, YYNGEE. Full variable domain (rest looked up from reference TRBV9 and TRBJ2-3): DSGVTQTPKHLITATGQRVTLRCSPRSGDLSVYWYQQSLDQGLQFLIQYYNGEERAKGNILERFSAQQFPDLHSELNLSSLELGDSALYFCASSPDNGVFRTDTQYFGPGTRLTVL.

The chain employs TRBV14 and TRBJ2-1; D might be TRBD2 (6 bases). Germline CDR1 SGHDN, CDR2 FVKESK. This CDR3 spans 17 amino acids. Trimming took 2 bases from V and 8 from J, leaving 22 bases between them. CDR3 sequence (DNA): TGTGCCAGCAGCCAAAGGAAGTACGGGTCTGGACTATATGAGCAGTTCTTC. Residues: CASSQRKYGSGLYEQFF.

J is TRBJ1-1 and V is TRBV9; no firm D call. Trimming cost V 2 bases and J 3 bases, with 8 bases left between them. The CDR3 sequence is 13 residues long. Germline CDR1 SGDLS, CDR2 YYNGEE. The DNA of the CDR3 is TGTGCCAGCAGCGTCAGGTCAGACACTGAAGCTTTCTTT. It yields the protein CASSVRSDTEAFF.

The V gene is TRBV3-1 (or the pseudogene TRBV3-2), the J gene TRBJ2-1, with D possibly being TRBD2 (5 bases). The CDR3 runs 13 residues. CDR1 and CDR2 from the germline V gene are LGHDT and YNNKEL (reference sequence). The V and J ends lost 10 bases and 0 bases respectively, with 10 bases between them. The CDR3: CATQLGSYNEQFF. In DNA, the CDR3 is TGTGCCACACAACTAGGCTCCTACAATGAGCAGTTCTTC.

The chain employs TRBV7-2 and TRBJ1-6; TRBD1 aligns across 8 bases. V trimming: 4 bases; J trimming: 10 bases; junction bases outside the gene matches: 6. This CDR3 spans 14 amino acids. The germline V gene encodes CDR1 SGHTA and CDR2 FQGNSA. The CDR3 nucleotides read TGTGCCAGCAGCTCCGGACAGGGAATCTCACCCCTCCACTTT. Translation gives CASSSGQGISPLHF.

The CDR3, as DNA: TGTGCCACGCAGTCGGACAGAGTGAACACTGAAGCTTTCTTT. This encodes CATQSDRVNTEAFF. This chain uses TRBV19 with TRBJ1-1; a weak D match, TRBD1 (6 bases). V was trimmed by 10 bases and J by 0 bases, leaving 15 bases between them. This CDR3 region has 14 residues. The V gene's germline CDR1 is LNHDA and CDR2 SQIVND (reference sequence).

V and J are TRBV6-5 and TRBJ1-5; perhaps TRBD1 as D (6 bases). The CDR3 consists of 15 residues. CDR1 and CDR2 (germline): MNHEY, SVGAGI. Between the trimmed V and J ends, which lost 5 bases and 2 bases, there was a span of 13 bases. The CDR3 sequence is CASSRGGPGNQPQHF. The CDR3 DNA is TGTGCCAGCAGTCGCGGGGGGCCCGGCAATCAGCCCCAGCATTTT.

In regard to this clone: An end of the junction differs from the germline gene, which may be a read error. This chain uses TRBV7-7 with TRBJ2-7; D remains unclear. Germline CDR1 and CDR2: SSHAT and FNYEAQ (reference sequence). This CDR3 region has 15 residues. The chain's CDR3 is CASSPRPGRSYEQYF. DNA of the CDR3: TGTGCTAGCAGCCCCCGCCCCGGCAGGTCCTACGAGCAGTACTTC.

The chain combines TRBV7-8 with TRBJ2-1; D uncertain. This CDR3 has 14 residues. V lost 10 bases, J lost 4 bases, and 17 bases lay in between. The germline V gene encodes CDR1 SGHVS and CDR2 FQNEAQ. Written as DNA, the CDR3 is TGTGCCACCCGCCCGGAACAGATATACAATGAGCAGTTCTTC. It is translated as CATRPEQIYNEQFF.

J is TRBJ1-5 and V is TRBV18, with D possibly matching TRBD1 (5 bases). The V end was cut by 6 bases, the J end by 3 bases, with 12 bases between. CDR1 and CDR2 (germline): KGHSH, LQKENI. The CDR3 has 14 residues. Written as DNA, the CDR3 is TGTGCCAGCTCGCAAGACAGAAACAATCAGCCCCAGCATTTT. This sequence encodes CASSQDRNNQPQHF. Full variable domain (missing parts from reference TRBV18 and TRBJ1-5): NAGVMQNPRHLVRRRGQEARLRCSPMKGHSHVYWYRQLPEEGLKFMVYLQKENIIDESGMPKERFSAEFPKEGPSILRIQQVVRGDSAAYFCASSQDRNNQPQHFGDGTRLSIL.

This clone was detected only once. The chain combines TRBV2 with TRBJ1-1; 8 bases are shared with TRBD1. V shed 9 bases, J shed 7 bases, and the junction held 10 bases outside the gene matches. Germline CDR1 reads SNHLY; CDR2 reads FYNNEI. This CDR3 is 13 amino acids long. DNA of the CDR3: TGTGCCAGTTTAGGACAGGGAGCCATTGAAGCTTTCTTT. Encoded protein: CASLGQGAIEAFF.

The chain employs TRBV6-2 or TRBV6-3 and TRBJ2-3; 8 bases line up with TRBD2. CDR1 and CDR2 (germline): MNHEY, SVGEGT. The CDR3 extends over 16 amino acids. Unmatched junction bases numbered 7, after V lost 5 bases and J lost 0 bases. CDR3 DNA sequence: TGTGCCAGCAGTCGAATACCTAGCGGGAGCACAGATACGCAGTATTTT. Protein sequence: CASSRIPSGSTDTQYF.

The sample holds one count of this clone. The chain has TRBV29-1 and TRBJ2-1; D call uncertain. V lost 7 bases and J lost 0, with 10 bases in between. Germline CDR1 SQVTM, CDR2 ANQGSEA. There are 13 residues in the CDR3. The DNA for the CDR3 is TGCAGCGCGTCCCCGAGCTCCTACAATGAGCAGTTCTTC. Translation gives CSASPSSYNEQFF.

Only one count was recorded for this clone. This CDR3 is CASSGGQRYEQYF. DNA for the CDR3: TGTGCCAGCAGTGGGGGACAGAGATACGAGCAGTACTTC. The chain recombines TRBV2 with TRBJ2-7; 7 positions match TRBD1. Per germline, CDR1 SNHLY and CDR2 FYNNEI. V was pared by 4 bases and J by 4 bases, with 4 bases of the junction left unmatched. The CDR3 length is 13 residues.

The V and J genes are TRBV28 and TRBJ1-4, with D possibly TRBD1 on 5 matching bases. This CDR3 contains 13 residues. V gave up 3 bases and J gave up 8 bases, with 10 bases separating them. The V gene's germline CDR1 is MDHEN and CDR2 SYDVKM. CDR3 amino acids: CASSFGGGEKLFF. In DNA, the CDR3 is TGTGCCAGCAGTTTCGGGGGTGGCGAAAAACTGTTTTTT.

The rearrangement joins TRBV28 to TRBJ1-4; D may be TRBD1 (5 bases). The CDR3 length is 19 residues. Germline values: CDR1 MDHEN, CDR2 SYDVKM. Trimming removed 3 bases at V and 7 bases at J, with 27 bases between. CDR3 sequence (DNA): TGTGCCAGCAGTTTTGTTGACATGCAAGAAAGGGGATTGGGTGAAAAACTGTTTTTT. Residues: CASSFVDMQERGLGEKLFF.